This entry describes one T cell receptor (beta chain). The target antigen is unknown. Germline assignment: CDR1 DFQATT and CDR2 SNEGSKA (reference sequence). The CDR3 totals 14 residues. The data derive from a study of T cells expressing NK-cell markers. Study-wide background: Out of eight donors sequenced, seven tested HCMV-seropositive and the remaining one seronegative.

Study-wide results and caveats: About 1.0-8% of CD8+ T cells in six or seven donors belonged to dominant NKG2C+ clonotypes.

With the 5' RACE reads reprocessed, TCRdb shows one record per CDR3 protein and no DNA. The table for this sample gives roughly 180,000 distinct CDR3 sequences. The sequence was obtained from a woman between 18 and 75 years old in good health. Sequenced input: blood T cells: a sorted CD56 or NKG2C T cell subset, CD4+ or CD8+ T cells, or bulk PBMC T cells (not recorded which). The chain employs TRBV20-1 and TRBJ2-3; TCRdb reports TRBD2, a call that lacks DNA to check it against. The CDR3 loop reads CSAASGGNTDTQYF.